Below are 14 T cell receptor beta chains sequenced from a single sample in a study of technical replicates of blood from several donors (dated by TCRdb to the late 2010s). To prepare the library, the immunoSEQ multiplex PCR assay was applied. TCRdb took this table from immuneACCESS and kept in-frame rearrangements with V and J called. Such tables lack part of the clones; where checked against another copy, unresolved V genes explain under half of the gap, and the rest is unexplained. This sample holds tens of thousands of clones; roughly 77% were observed only once. The ten largest account for approximately 3.5% of the sample. Specimen: PBMCs. The receptor source for this set is a human donor in good health. Some clones in this sample may be carry-over from other donors' samples.

This chain uses TRBV5-4 with TRBJ2-5; 14 bases fit TRBD2. Looked up from germline, CDR1 is SGHNT and CDR2 is YYREEE (reference sequence). V was clipped by 4 bases and J by 9 bases; unmatched bases: 8. CDR3 length: 15 residues. The CDR3 loop is CASSAGLAGAMSQYF. In DNA form, the CDR3 reads TGTGCCAGCAGCGCGGGACTAGCGGGGGCCATGTCCCAGTACTTC.

V usage is TRBV28 and J usage is TRBJ2-1, with 14 bases fitting TRBD2. This CDR3 has 14 amino acids. From germline, CDR1 is MDHEN and CDR2 SYDVKM. J was trimmed by 9 bases and V by 6 bases; bases with no gene match: 4. The CDR3 here is CASSSGLAGGEQFF. Written as DNA, the CDR3 is TGTGCCAGCAGCTCCGGACTAGCGGGAGGTGAGCAGTTCTTC. Using reference TRBV28 and TRBJ2-1 for the parts outside the CDR3, the full variable domain is DVKVTQSSRYLVKRTGEKVFLECVQDMDHENMFWYRQDPGLGLRLIYFSYDVKMKEKGDIPEGYSVSREKKERFSLILESASTNQTSMYLCASSSGLAGGEQFFGPGTRLTVL.

In its sample, this clone was seen a few times. The chain links TRBV29-1 to TRBJ2-5, with unresolved D. Looked up from germline, CDR1 is SQVTM and CDR2 is ANQGSEA. V lost 3 bases and J lost 0, with 8 bases in between. This CDR3 region has 13 residues. The CDR3 nucleotides read TGCAGCGTTGACCCCGGGTACCAAGAGACCCAGTACTTC. This codes for CSVDPGYQETQYF.

This chain uses TRBV9 with TRBJ1-2; D is unresolved. This CDR3 spans 13 amino acids. Trimming stripped 0 bases from V and 4 bases from J, with 7 bases between. The germline V gene has CDR1 SGDLS and CDR2 YYNGEE. The CDR3 sequence: CASSVDSGYGYTF. Written as DNA, the CDR3 is TGTGCCAGCAGCGTAGATTCAGGCTATGGCTACACCTTC.

The chain joins TRBV5-5 to TRBJ1-5; 7 positions match TRBD1. Germline V lookup: CDR1 SGHKS, CDR2 YYEKEE (reference sequence). The CDR3 loop spans 14 amino acids. Unmatched junction bases numbered 2, after V lost 0 bases and J lost 5 bases. CDR3 nucleotides: TGTGCCAGCAGCTTGGGACAGGGAGATCAGCCCCAGCATTTT. Translated: CASSLGQGDQPQHF.

V and J are TRBV19 and TRBJ2-3; possible D gene TRBD1, 5 bases. CDR3 size: 12 residues. CDR1 and CDR2 from the germline V gene are LNHDA and SQIVND (reference sequence). Between the trimmed V and J ends, which lost 6 bases and 4 bases, there was a span of 8 bases. DNA of the CDR3: TGTGCCAGTAGGGGGCTGGCAGATACGCAGTATTTT. Protein product: CASRGLADTQYF.

This chain links TRBV10-1 with TRBJ2-2; a weak D match, TRBD2 (5 bases). This CDR3 has 14 residues. V lost 7 bases and J lost 1, with 10 bases in between. CDR1 is WNHNN, CDR2 SYGVQD, per germline (reference sequence). CDR3 DNA: TGCGCCAGCACCGAGGGAGTGAACACCGGGGAGCTGTTTTTT. As protein: CASTEGVNTGELFF.

The chain carries TRBV27 and TRBJ2-5; TRBD2 is a possible D gene (5 bases). The V and J ends lost 8 bases and 3 bases respectively, with 13 bases between them. Germline CDR1 MNHEY, CDR2 SMNVEV (reference sequence). The length of the CDR3 is 13 residues. The CDR3 bases are TGTGCCAGCGGGCTCATGGGAGAAGAGACCCAGTACTTC. Its protein product is CASGLMGEETQYF.

This clone occurred once. This CDR3 is CASSYSGTRRNNEQFF. CDR3 sequence (DNA): TGTGCCAGCAGTTACTCCGGGACTAGGAGGAACAATGAGCAGTTCTTC. V gene TRBV6-5 combines with J gene TRBJ2-1, with TRBD2 matching 8 bases. The germline V gene encodes CDR1 MNHEY and CDR2 SVGAGI. The CDR3 runs 16 residues. The trim removed 0 bases at V and 5 bases at J, leaving 6 bases unmatched.

The V call is TRBV29-1, the J call TRBJ2-7; 9 bases line up with TRBD1. Trimming took 4 bases from V and 6 from J; bases not matched to a gene: 16. CDR1 SQVTM and CDR2 ANQGSEA come from the germline V gene. The CDR3 has 16 residues. As DNA, the CDR3 is TGCAGCGTTGTAGAAAACAGGGGGCGTCGAGATCGCGAGCAGTACTTC. Protein product: CSVVENRGRRDREQYF.

The chain carries TRBV4-3 and TRBJ2-7; 7 positions agree with TRBD2. CDR3 length equals 18 residues. Germline V gene sequence: CDR1 LGHNA, CDR2 YSLEER. The V gene end was trimmed by 2 bases and the J gene end by 0 bases; junction bases not matched to a gene: 13. The CDR3 DNA sequence: TGCGCCAGCAGCCAACAACGAAGCGGGACTGGTACCTCCTACGAGCAGTACTTC. Translating it yields CASSQQRSGTGTSYEQYF.

This clone was counted a few times. V usage is TRBV2 and J usage is TRBJ1-2; TRBD1 agrees at 7 bases. Trimming at V came to 4 bases and at J to 8 bases, leaving 7 bases not matched to a gene. This CDR3 region has 13 residues. The germline V gene has CDR1 SNHLY and CDR2 FYNNEI. CDR3 loop: CASSVRQGRGYTF. For the CDR3, the DNA is TGTGCCAGCAGTGTACGACAGGGACGGGGCTACACCTTC.

The chain uses TRBV5-8 and TRBJ2-5, with D unclear. The CDR3 has 15 residues. Germline loops: CDR1 SGHTS, CDR2 YDEGEE. Trimming shortened V by 0 bases and J by 5 bases, and 14 bases separated the two germline ends. CDR3 DNA sequence: TGTGCCAGCAGCTTGGGCAGGAACAGTGGCGAGACCCAGTACTTC. Its translation is CASSLGRNSGETQYF.

The chain joins TRBV4-2 to TRBJ2-7; D perhaps matches TRBD1 (6 bases). V was pared by 1 base and J by 4 bases, with 14 bases between. From germline, CDR1 is LGHNA and CDR2 YNFKEQ. This CDR3 has 15 residues. In nucleotides, the CDR3 is TGTGCCAGCAGCCAAGCGACAGGTTCCCCGTACGAGCAGTACTTC. Encoded protein: CASSQATGSPYEQYF.